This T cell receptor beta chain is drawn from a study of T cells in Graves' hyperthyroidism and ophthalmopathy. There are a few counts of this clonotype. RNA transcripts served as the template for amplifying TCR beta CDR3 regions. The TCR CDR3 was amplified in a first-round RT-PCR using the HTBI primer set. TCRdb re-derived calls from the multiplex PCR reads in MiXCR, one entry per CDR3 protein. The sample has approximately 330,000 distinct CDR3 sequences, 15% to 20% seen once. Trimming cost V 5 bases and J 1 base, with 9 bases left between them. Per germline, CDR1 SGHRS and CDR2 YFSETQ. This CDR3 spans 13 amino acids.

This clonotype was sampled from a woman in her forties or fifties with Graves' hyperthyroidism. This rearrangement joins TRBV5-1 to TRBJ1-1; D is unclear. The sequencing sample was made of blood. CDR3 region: CASRRAENTEAFF. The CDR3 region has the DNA TGCGCCAGCAGGAGGGCGGAGAACACTGAAGCTTTCTTT.